The sequence of this TCR beta chain was determined in a study of T cell responses to AZD1222 COVID-19 vaccine. Clones were sequenced by immunoSEQ multiplex PCR, and TCRdb holds only the in-frame ones, with some missing. Found here are approximately 72,000 clones, about 88% of them singletons; the top ten hold about 28%. The material was peripheral blood, obtained 28 days after the second AZD1222 dose. The clonotype was recovered from an adult who received the AZD1222 COVID-19 vaccine.

The DNA for the CDR3 is TGTGCCAGCAGCTTAGTGGGACGATACGAGCAGTACTTC. Encoded protein: CASSLVGRYEQYF. This rearrangement joins TRBV11-2 to TRBJ2-7; the D gene could be TRBD1 or TRBD2 (5 bases each). Deletions cut 1 base from V and 4 bases from J, with 8 bases between. The length of the CDR3 is 13 residues. Germline V gives CDR1 SGHAT, CDR2 FQNNGV.